A selection of T cell receptor beta chains follows, all from one sample in a study of beta chain features in type 1 diabetes. Libraries were prepared by immunoSEQ multiplex PCR; TCRdb keeps only in-frame clonotypes and omits some of them. The repertoire holds a few hundred thousand clones, with roughly a tenth as singletons. Source material: central memory CD4+ T cells from blood. Source of these receptors: a man aged 18 to 30 in good health. Both conserved end residues are part of each CDR3. Each record gives: D gene, clone size, J gene, V gene, CDR3 length, CDR3 protein, CDR3 DNA. A D gene is named only where the DNA matches it firmly. Only some rows state a clone size, as once, few, many or a class for expanded clones.

D: TRBD1
size: many
J: TRBJ2-1
V: TRBV29-1
length: 14
CDR3: CSVDSGQGINEQFF
DNA: TGCAGCGTTGATTCGGGACAGGGCATCAATGAGCAGTTCTTC

D: TRBD2
size: few
J: TRBJ2-7
V: TRBV30
length: 18
CDR3: CAWSWSVSGRGAGYEQYF
DNA: TGTGCCTGGAGCTGGTCGGTTAGCGGGAGGGGCGCGGGTTACGAGCAGTACTTC

D: .
size: few
J: TRBJ2-3
V: TRBV7-9
length: 12
CDR3: CASSFHTGLQYF
DNA: TGTGCCAGCAGCTTTCACACAGGTCTGCAGTATTTT

D: .
size: few
J: TRBJ1-5
V: TRBV29-1
length: 12
CDR3: CSVGTDNQPQHF
DNA: TGCAGCGTTGGGACAGATAATCAGCCCCAGCATTTT

D: .
size: few
J: TRBJ2-7
V: TRBV5-6
length: 11
CDR3: CASSSSYEQYF
DNA: TGTGCCAGCAGCAGCAGCTACGAGCAGTACTTC

D: TRBD2
size: .
J: TRBJ2-7
V: TRBV5-1
length: 15
CDR3: CASSLTGTTAYEQYF
DNA: TGCGCCAGCAGCTTGACCGGGACTACCGCCTACGAGCAGTACTTC

D: TRBD1
size: few
J: TRBJ2-1
V: TRBV5-5
length: 15
CDR3: CASSLGTGGLNEQFF
DNA: TGTGCCAGCAGCTTGGGGACAGGGGGCCTCAATGAGCAGTTCTTC

D: .
size: .
J: TRBJ2-7
V: TRBV9
length: 13
CDR3: CASSRGLAGEQYF
DNA: TGTGCCAGCAGCCGAGGGTTAGCTGGCGAGCAGTACTTC

D: .
size: .
J: TRBJ2-7
V: TRBV5-1
length: 12
CDR3: CASSFQGDEQYF
DNA: TGCGCCAGCAGCTTTCAAGGGGACGAGCAGTACTTC

D: TRBD2
size: few
J: TRBJ2-2
V: TRBV7-3
length: 14
CDR3: CASMREGQSGELFF
DNA: TGTGCCAGCATGCGGGAGGGCCAAAGTGGGGAGCTGTTTTTT

D: TRBD2
size: .
J: TRBJ2-3
V: TRBV7-3
length: 17
CDR3: CASSLTRTSGSDDTQYF
DNA: TGTGCCAGCAGCTTAACACGGACTAGCGGATCCGACGATACGCAGTATTTT

D: TRBD1
size: once
J: TRBJ1-5
V: TRBV4-2
length: 15
CDR3: CASSQSGGSNQPQHF
DNA: TGTGCCAGCAGCCAATCAGGGGGCTCAAATCAGCCCCAGCATTTT

D: TRBD1
size: few
J: TRBJ1-1
V: TRBV30
length: 15
CDR3: CAWSDWGQGKAEAFF
DNA: TGTGCCTGGAGTGACTGGGGACAGGGGAAGGCTGAAGCTTTCTTT

D: TRBD1
size: .
J: TRBJ1-1
V: TRBV29-1
length: 13
CDR3: CSAGQGMNTEAFF
DNA: TGCAGCGCTGGACAGGGGATGAACACTGAAGCTTTCTTT

D: .
size: few
J: TRBJ2-1
V: TRBV5-6
length: 16
CDR3: CASSLRVTQINNEQFF
DNA: TGTGCCAGCAGCTTGAGGGTCACTCAAATTAACAATGAGCAGTTCTTC

D: .
size: few
J: TRBJ2-7
V: TRBV2
length: 14
CDR3: CASSRGGNFYEQYF
DNA: TGTGCCAGCAGTCGTGGCGGTAACTTCTACGAGCAGTACTTC

D: TRBD2
size: .
J: TRBJ2-3
V: TRBV11-2
length: 15
CDR3: CASSVSGISTDTQYF
DNA: TGTGCCAGCAGCGTTAGCGGGATAAGCACAGATACGCAGTATTTT

D: .
size: few
J: TRBJ1-2
V: TRBV5-6
length: 14
CDR3: CASSIEGQTYGYTF
DNA: TGTGCCAGCAGCATTGAGGGGCAGACCTATGGCTACACCTTC

D: TRBD1
size: few
J: TRBJ2-2
V: TRBV29-1
length: 14
CDR3: CSAGQGLDTGELFF
DNA: TGCAGCGCGGGACAGGGGCTCGACACCGGGGAGCTGTTTTTT

D: .
size: few
J: TRBJ2-6
V: TRBV18
length: 16
CDR3: CASSPIGASGANVLTF
DNA: TGTGCCAGCTCACCGATCGGAGCATCTGGGGCCAACGTCCTGACTTTC

D: .
size: few
J: TRBJ2-3
V: TRBV30
length: 13
CDR3: CAWSPAHTDTQYF
DNA: TGTGCCTGGAGTCCAGCACACACAGATACGCAGTATTTT

D: TRBD1
size: .
J: TRBJ2-7
V: TRBV18
length: 16
CDR3: CASSPFRDRGVVEQYF
DNA: TGTGCCAGCTCACCATTTAGGGACAGGGGAGTTGTCGAGCAGTACTTC

D: .
size: many
J: TRBJ2-2
V: TRBV30
length: 13
CDR3: CAWRHRADGELFF
DNA: TGTGCCTGGCGACACAGGGCAGACGGGGAGCTGTTTTTT

D: TRBD2
size: .
J: TRBJ2-1
V: TRBV4-3
length: 14
CDR3: CASSQIAGEGEQFF
DNA: TGCGCCAGCAGCCAGATAGCGGGAGAGGGTGAGCAGTTCTTC

D: TRBD1
size: many
J: TRBJ2-2
V: TRBV5-1
length: 18
CDR3: CASSLELPGQGVAGELFF
DNA: TGCGCCAGCAGCTTGGAACTTCCGGGACAGGGTGTCGCCGGGGAGCTGTTTTTT

D: TRBD2
size: many
J: TRBJ2-3
V: TRBV29-1
length: 14
CDR3: CSVEGGRGTDTQYF
DNA: TGCAGCGTTGAAGGAGGGAGGGGCACAGATACGCAGTATTTT

D: .
size: few
J: TRBJ2-3
V: TRBV18
length: 13
CDR3: CASATDLADTQYF
DNA: TGTGCCAGCGCAACCGACCTAGCAGATACGCAGTATTTT

D: .
size: .
J: TRBJ2-3
V: TRBV28
length: 13
CDR3: CASSLVGSDTQYF
DNA: TGTGCCAGCAGTTTGGTCGGTTCGGATACGCAGTATTTT